Sequencing of this TCR beta chain was carried out in a study of blood T cell repertoires in COVID-19. V was shortened by 2 bases and J by 4 bases, with 14 bases between the two germline ends. The CDR3 totals 15 residues. Germline CDR1 and CDR2: KGHSH and LQKENI. Repertoires were generated with immunoSEQ multiplex PCR, while TCRdb's copy carries only in-frame clones and drops some. The sample has approximately 44,000 clones, roughly nine tenths seen once. Patients of the Seattle cohort, enrolled during active infection, were followed longitudinally. This rearrangement joins TRBV18 to TRBJ1-1; D is unresolved. This clonotype was sampled from a man aged 50 to 60 with COVID-19, enrolled during active disease. Sequenced input: peripheral blood. CDR3 amino acids: CASSPDTDLGTEAFF. In DNA, the CDR3 is TGTGCCAGCTCACCAGACACGGACTTGGGCACTGAAGCTTTCTTT. The whole variable domain, filled in from reference TRBV18 and TRBJ1-1, reads NAGVMQNPRHLVRRRGQEARLRCSPMKGHSHVYWYRQLPEEGLKFMVYLQKENIIDESGMPKERFSAEFPKEGPSILRIQQVVRGDSAAYFCASSPDTDLGTEAFFGQGTRLTVV.